These 16 T cell receptor beta chains were all obtained from the same sample, sequenced in a study of cytomegalovirus exposure and HLA in healthy donors. Amplification used 60 Vbeta primers and 13 Jbeta primers. Using immunoSEQ multiplex PCR, the repertoire was profiled, and TCRdb retains in-frame clones only, with some absent. The sample yields 150,000 to 170,000 clones, about three quarters seen once. The specimen sequenced was PBMCs. The origin of the receptors is a woman in her thirties or forties in good health and CMV-seronegative.

The chain is built from TRBV18 and TRBJ2-5; tentatively, D is TRBD1 (5 bases). The CDR3 extends over 14 amino acids. Per the germline V gene, CDR1 is KGHSH and CDR2 is LQKENI. The V gene lost 3 bases and the J gene lost 0 bases, with 8 bases spanning the gap. The chain's CDR3 is CASSPRQNQETQYF. CDR3 in DNA: TGTGCCAGCTCACCGAGACAGAACCAAGAGACCCAGTACTTC.

The chain has TRBV4-2 and TRBJ2-7, with 11 bases identical to TRBD2. CDR3 length: 15 residues. J gave up 2 bases and V 3 bases, and 3 bases lay outside the gene matches. CDR1 is LGHNA and CDR2 is YNFKEQ in the germline V gene. CDR3 in DNA: TGTGCCAGCAGCCAGGCACTAGCGGGGGCCTACGAGCAGTACTTC. Translation: CASSQALAGAYEQYF.

The chain recombines TRBV28 with TRBJ2-7; tentatively, D is TRBD1 (5 bases). This CDR3 has 15 amino acids. The germline CDR1 and CDR2 sequences are MDHEN and SYDVKM. Between the trimmed V and J ends, which lost 7 bases and 1 base, there was a span of 17 bases. The CDR3 loop reads CASTTPTGASYEQYF. In nucleotides, the CDR3 is TGTGCCAGCACCACCCCTACTGGGGCATCCTACGAGCAGTACTTC.

The V and J genes are TRBV11-2 and TRBJ1-1; TRBD1 is a possible D gene (6 bases). The V and J ends lost 6 bases and 3 bases respectively, with 14 bases between them. The CDR3 runs 14 residues. Germline loops: CDR1 SGHAT, CDR2 FQNNGV. CDR3 sequence: CASRRGGADTEAFF. In DNA form, the CDR3 reads TGTGCCAGCAGGCGAGGGGGAGCGGACACTGAAGCTTTCTTT.

The chain has TRBV5-1 and TRBJ2-3, with D tentatively TRBD2 (6 bases). CDR1 and CDR2 (germline): SGHRS, YFSETQ. V lost 0 bases, J lost 14 bases, and 16 bases lay in between. The CDR3 has 13 amino acids. CDR3 DNA sequence: TGCGCCAGCAGCTTGGAGAGGCTAGCGATTTCGTATTTT. This sequence encodes CASSLERLAISYF.

The J gene is TRBJ1-1, the V gene TRBV6-5; TRBD1 agrees at 7 bases. Per the germline V gene, CDR1 is MNHEY and CDR2 is SVGAGI. The CDR3 is 15 amino acids. V shed 2 bases, J shed 4 bases, and the junction held 7 bases outside the gene matches. CDR3 protein: CASSYARQGGTEAFF. Here the CDR3 DNA reads TGTGCCAGCAGTTACGCCCGACAGGGTGGCACTGAAGCTTTCTTT.

The CDR3 nucleotides read TGTGCCAGCAGTGAAACCCCGAGGCCCCAGCATTTT. Protein sequence: CASSETPRPQHF. The V gene is TRBV6-1, the J gene TRBJ1-5; D not resolved. The CDR3 runs 12 residues. Germline assignment: CDR1 MNHNS and CDR2 SASEGT. V shed 2 bases and J shed 9 bases, with 8 bases lying between them.

The rearrangement links TRBV7-8 to TRBJ1-5; the match to TRBD1 covers 10 bases. The V gene's germline CDR1 is SGHVS and CDR2 FQNEAQ. J gave up 4 bases and V 0 bases, and 3 bases lay outside the gene matches. The CDR3 is made up of 16 amino acids. CDR3 DNA: TGTGCCAGCAGCTTAGCAGACAGGGGGCCTAATCAGCCCCAGCATTTT. This sequence encodes CASSLADRGPNQPQHF.

The V gene is TRBV28, the J gene TRBJ1-1; 9 bases align to TRBD1. V shed 8 bases and J 3 bases; nucleotides not matched to a gene: 1. The CDR3 length is 12 residues. Germline lookup yields CDR1 MDHEN and CDR2 SYDVKM. The CDR3 nucleotides read TGTGCCAGCCGGACAGGGGACACTGAAGCTTTCTTT. This codes for CASRTGDTEAFF. The full variable domain, completed using reference TRBV28 and TRBJ1-1, is DVKVTQSSRYLVKRTGEKVFLECVQDMDHENMFWYRQDPGLGLRLIYFSYDVKMKEKGDIPEGYSVSREKKERFSLILESASTNQTSMYLCASRTGDTEAFFGQGTRLTVV.

The rearrangement joins TRBV30 to TRBJ2-1; 8 nucleotides match TRBD2. This CDR3 region has 16 residues. Germline lookup yields CDR1 GTSNPN and CDR2 SVGIG (reference sequence). Unmatched junction bases numbered 12, after V lost 3 bases and J lost 5 bases. The CDR3 is CAWREYLSGTNNEQFF. CDR3 sequence (DNA): TGTGCCTGGAGGGAATACCTTAGCGGGACCAACAATGAGCAGTTCTTC.

This clone was counted only a few times. The V call is TRBV11-3, the J call TRBJ2-2; possible D gene TRBD1, 5 bases. The CDR3 runs to 12 residues. The germline gives CDR1 SGHNT, CDR2 YENEEA. The ends were cut back, 5 bases at V and 7 bases at J, with 8 bases in the middle. Here the CDR3 reads CASSTQGGELFF. CDR3 DNA sequence: TGTGCCAGCAGCACCCAGGGCGGGGAGCTGTTTTTT.

This sequence joins TRBV5-6 and TRBJ1-2; weak D call: TRBD1 (5 bases). Deletions cut 5 bases from V and 8 bases from J, with 13 bases between. CDR3 length: 12 residues. Germline-derived CDR1 and CDR2 are SGHDT and YYEEEE. The CDR3 DNA follows: TGTGCCAGCAGGTGGGGCTCCGGGGGCTACACCTTC. Protein product: CASRWGSGGYTF.

The DNA of the CDR3 is TGTGCCACGCGGATCGACGGGACTTATGGCTACACCTTC. Translation gives CATRIDGTYGYTF. The chain joins TRBV28 to TRBJ1-2, with D maybe TRBD1 (5 bases). V was pared by 10 bases and J by 5 bases, with 17 bases between. Germline CDR1 MDHEN, CDR2 SYDVKM. This CDR3 has 13 residues.

The CDR3, as DNA: TGCGCCAGCATGTCGACAGGGGACCAAGAGACCCAGTACTTC. Amino acid sequence: CASMSTGDQETQYF. The chain has TRBV5-1 and TRBJ2-5, with 8 bases that match TRBD1. Germline CDR1 and CDR2: SGHRS and YFSETQ. J was trimmed by 0 bases and V by 6 bases; bases with no gene match: 4. This CDR3 has 14 residues. Full variable domain (missing parts from reference TRBV5-1 and TRBJ2-5): KAGVTQTPRYLIKTRGQQVTLSCSPISGHRSVSWYQQTPGQGLQFLFEYFSETQRNKGNFPGRFSGRQFSNSRSEMNVSTLELGDSALYLCASMSTGDQETQYFGPGTRLLVL.

Written as DNA, the CDR3 is TGCGCCAGCCAGGGGGACCACGAGCAGTACTTC. It encodes CASQGDHEQYF. The chain employs TRBV5-1 and TRBJ2-5; 7 nucleotides align to TRBD1. The J call may be mistaken, given a closer DNA end match to TRBJ2-7. CDR1 SGHRS and CDR2 YFSETQ come from the germline V gene. This CDR3 spans 11 amino acids.

This chain links TRBV6-1 with TRBJ2-1; TRBD2 might be the D (5 bases). Trimming stripped 3 bases from V and 0 bases from J, with 9 bases between. CDR1 and CDR2 (germline): MNHNS, SASEGT. This CDR3 spans 15 amino acids. The CDR3 bases are TGTGCCAGCAGTGATGGACTTAGCTCCTACAATGAGCAGTTCTTC. Translation: CASSDGLSSYNEQFF.